A selection of T cell receptor beta chains follows, all from one sample in a study of blood T cell repertoires in COVID-19. This table comes from immunoSEQ multiplex PCR, and its TCRdb copy is limited to in-frame clones, with some not included. The sample yields 250,000 to 300,000 clones, nearly 90% seen once. Material for sequencing was peripheral blood. The receptors were sampled from a middle-aged woman who had recovered from COVID-19. The CDR3 runs from the conserved cysteine through the conserved F or W.

j_call: TRBJ1-2
v_call: TRBV20-1
cdr3_aa: CSARDVPRSTF

j_call: TRBJ2-5
v_call: TRBV5-1
cdr3_aa: CASSFDSEGLQETQYF

j_call: TRBJ2-1
v_call: TRBV19
cdr3_aa: CASSRQGFGSYNEQFF

j_call: TRBJ1-2
v_call: TRBV5-4
cdr3_aa: CASSTDRGGGYTF

j_call: TRBJ1-2
v_call: TRBV18
cdr3_aa: CASSGVPGQGAHGYTF

j_call: TRBJ1-1
v_call: TRBV5-1
cdr3_aa: CASSLIGRNTEAFF

j_call: TRBJ1-1
v_call: TRBV5-6
cdr3_aa: CASSLSRQISTEAFF

j_call: TRBJ2-1
v_call: TRBV7-6
cdr3_aa: CASSLVSGTDYNEQFF

j_call: TRBJ2-6
v_call: TRBV24-1
cdr3_aa: CATSSTFGGRTNVLTF

j_call: TRBJ1-4
v_call: TRBV11-2
cdr3_aa: CASSLVGGNEKLFF

j_call: TRBJ2-1
v_call: TRBV10-3
cdr3_aa: CAISDRGSFDEQFF

j_call: TRBJ1-6
v_call: TRBV7-6
cdr3_aa: CASSLGPIPGDSPLHF

j_call: TRBJ2-1
v_call: TRBV6-5
cdr3_aa: CASSWRDSYNEQFF

j_call: TRBJ2-5
v_call: TRBV11-3
cdr3_aa: CASSFFQLAGQETQYF

j_call: TRBJ2-1
v_call: TRBV27
cdr3_aa: CASTDMGLNYNEQFF

j_call: TRBJ2-7
v_call: TRBV11-2
cdr3_aa: CASSLESQGLRQYF

j_call: TRBJ2-3
v_call: TRBV6-5
cdr3_aa: CASRSGGSTDTQYF

j_call: TRBJ1-2
v_call: TRBV6-5
cdr3_aa: CASSTETGGNYGYTF

j_call: TRBJ1-2
v_call: TRBV28
cdr3_aa: CASKPGQGDYGYTF

j_call: TRBJ2-5
v_call: TRBV25-1
cdr3_aa: CASSVSGTRSIQEAQYF

j_call: TRBJ1-6
v_call: TRBV7-9
cdr3_aa: CASSSDRGWSPLHF

j_call: TRBJ2-3
v_call: TRBV6-5
cdr3_aa: CASTVGQSSTDTQYF

j_call: TRBJ2-1
v_call: TRBV19
cdr3_aa: CASSISRVDEQFF

j_call: TRBJ2-4
v_call: TRBV24-1
cdr3_aa: CATSDLYFVLAKNIQYF

j_call: TRBJ2-1
v_call: TRBV11-1
cdr3_aa: CASSSNRGGYGNEQFF

j_call: TRBJ1-1
v_call: TRBV5-1
cdr3_aa: CASSLDGVRLGVGTEAFF

j_call: TRBJ2-1
v_call: TRBV30
cdr3_aa: CAWSGRGAGGYNEQFF

j_call: TRBJ2-7
v_call: TRBV7-6
cdr3_aa: CASSLAPLAGGIGEQYF

j_call: TRBJ1-6
v_call: TRBV2
cdr3_aa: CASSDRASYNSSLHF

j_call: TRBJ1-1
v_call: TRBV12-3/TRBV12-4
cdr3_aa: CASSWTGLPEAFF

j_call: TRBJ2-7
v_call: TRBV15
cdr3_aa: CATSRGTGPSREQYF

j_call: TRBJ2-3
v_call: TRBV5-4
cdr3_aa: CASSQRGPDTQYF

j_call: TRBJ2-2
v_call: TRBV10-1
cdr3_aa: CASSDGAGELFF

j_call: TRBJ2-1
v_call: TRBV11-2
cdr3_aa: CASSFRDNYNEQFF

j_call: TRBJ1-5
v_call: TRBV19
cdr3_aa: CASRPQGPGGLNNQPQHF

j_call: TRBJ2-7
v_call: TRBV27
cdr3_aa: CASSLKGGGGGEQYF

j_call: TRBJ1-2
v_call: TRBV7-5
cdr3_aa: CVRSPGGNYGYTF

j_call: TRBJ2-1
v_call: TRBV10-3
cdr3_aa: CAISGRGSYNEQFF

j_call: TRBJ1-2
v_call: TRBV4-1
cdr3_aa: CASSQDPTTGVLYGYTF

j_call: TRBJ2-5
v_call: TRBV4-2
cdr3_aa: CASRLTTLAGETQYF

j_call: TRBJ1-1
v_call: TRBV2
cdr3_aa: CASSRDRNGVRAFF

j_call: TRBJ1-2
v_call: TRBV7-9
cdr3_aa: CASSLTGQTPLGYTF

j_call: TRBJ1-4
v_call: TRBV7-7
cdr3_aa: CASSLTTGGIEKLFF

j_call: TRBJ2-7
v_call: TRBV2
cdr3_aa: CASNRGSEQYF

j_call: TRBJ2-1
v_call: TRBV6-6
cdr3_aa: CAVDAGLYNEQFF

j_call: TRBJ1-3
v_call: TRBV30
cdr3_aa: CAWTRGLSGNTIYF

j_call: TRBJ2-1
v_call: TRBV19
cdr3_aa: CASSIDLSSYNEQFF

j_call: TRBJ2-2
v_call: TRBV18
cdr3_aa: CASSPLSRNTGELFF

j_call: TRBJ1-2
v_call: TRBV5-5
cdr3_aa: CASSRGVSDYGYTF

j_call: TRBJ2-4
v_call: TRBV27
cdr3_aa: CASSLQRAGKNIQYF

j_call: TRBJ1-2
v_call: TRBV5-4
cdr3_aa: CASSDGRTAFYGYTF

j_call: TRBJ1-4
v_call: TRBV5-1
cdr3_aa: CASSLGAGDEKLFF

j_call: TRBJ2-3
v_call: TRBV7-2
cdr3_aa: CASSLLGQVEDTQYF

j_call: TRBJ2-3
v_call: TRBV5-6
cdr3_aa: CASSPPGLAGADTQYF

j_call: TRBJ2-1
v_call: TRBV29-1
cdr3_aa: CSLKRASSYNEQFF

j_call: TRBJ2-1
v_call: TRBV18
cdr3_aa: CASSPREQGDEQFF

j_call: TRBJ2-7
v_call: TRBV9
cdr3_aa: CASSATGQLEQYF

j_call: TRBJ1-3
v_call: TRBV30
cdr3_aa: CAWSAVTSGNTIYF

j_call: TRBJ1-5
v_call: TRBV27
cdr3_aa: CASKEGNQPQHF

j_call: TRBJ1-4
v_call: TRBV19
cdr3_aa: CASSIGFTREKLFF